These 21 T cell receptor beta chains came from one sample sequenced in a study of blood T cell repertoires in COVID-19. Data came from immunoSEQ multiplex PCR; TCRdb stores just in-frame clones and leaves some out. The sample has 160,000 or so clones, roughly 80% seen once; the top ten hold approximately 1.5%. Sample: peripheral blood. These TCRs come from a human donor in a cohort sampled during active COVID-19.

V is TRBV7-7 and J is TRBJ2-2; maybe TRBD2 (5 bases). The germline CDR1 and CDR2 sequences are SSHAT and FNYEAQ (reference sequence). CDR3 length: 12 amino acids. Here the CDR3 reads CASEGNTGELFF. The CDR3 DNA is TGTGCTAGCGAGGGTAACACCGGGGAGCTGTTTTTT.

CDR3 nucleotides: TGTGCCAGCAGCTCCCCCCCAGGGCAGCCCCAGCATTTT. Translating gives CASSSPPGQPQHF. V is TRBV7-8 and J is TRBJ1-5; the D gene is possibly TRBD1 (5 bases). CDR1 is SGHVS, CDR2 FQNEAQ, per germline. With 4 bases removed from V and 7 bases from J, the gap between germline ends came to 11 bases. The CDR3 totals 13 residues.

The chain employs TRBV19 and TRBJ1-5, with D possibly being TRBD1 (5 bases). The ends were cut back, 2 bases at V and 7 bases at J, with 12 bases in the middle. The CDR3 extends over 14 amino acids. Germline V lookup: CDR1 LNHDA, CDR2 SQIVND (reference sequence). The CDR3 region is CASSIPTVWQPQHF. CDR3 coding DNA: TGTGCCAGTAGTATACCGACAGTTTGGCAGCCCCAGCATTTT.

This sequence joins TRBV6-2 or TRBV6-3 and TRBJ1-1; tentatively, D is TRBD1 (5 bases). Deletions cut 2 bases from V and 3 bases from J, with 10 bases between. This CDR3 spans 14 amino acids. CDR1 is MNHEY and CDR2 is SVGEGT in the germline V gene. The CDR3 is CASSYRLGHTEAFF. The CDR3 nucleotides read TGTGCCAGCAGTTACCGGCTGGGGCACACTGAAGCTTTCTTT.

This clone has only one observation. The genes are TRBV4-3 and TRBJ2-7; D perhaps matches TRBD1 (5 bases). Germline loops: CDR1 LGHNA, CDR2 YSLEER. The CDR3 consists of 12 residues. The germline V and J ends were trimmed by 3 bases and 7 bases, with 10 bases remaining between them. CDR3 protein: CASSQDNGEQYF. The DNA of the CDR3 is TGCGCCAGCAGCCAGGACAACGGGGAGCAGTACTTC.

The chain links TRBV10-3 to TRBJ1-4, with D tentatively TRBD1 (5 bases). V was cut by 5 bases and J by 8 bases, with 6 bases left in between. Germline assignment: CDR1 ENHRY and CDR2 SYGVKD. CDR3 length equals 11 residues. The CDR3 DNA is TGTGCCATCAGTACAGGCGAAAAACTGTTTTTT. Residues: CAISTGEKLFF.

The chain uses TRBV7-3 and TRBJ2-1; 10 positions match TRBD1. The germline gives CDR1 SGHTA, CDR2 FQGTGA. With V trimmed by 5 bases and J by 8 bases, 6 bases remained unmatched. This CDR3 has 14 amino acids. The CDR3 here is CASSPSTGGYEQFF. CDR3 DNA: TGTGCCAGCAGCCCCTCGACAGGGGGCTATGAGCAGTTCTTC.

CDR3 loop: CASSLTQGHEETQYF. As DNA, the CDR3 is TGTGCCAGCAGCTTAACGCAGGGCCACGAGGAGACCCAGTACTTC. V gene TRBV7-9 combines with J gene TRBJ2-5; possibly TRBD1 for D (5 bases). The CDR3 is 15 residues long. Germline V gene data show CDR1 as SEHNR and CDR2 as FQNEAQ (reference sequence). V lost 2 bases, J lost 5 bases, and 15 bases lay in between.

The rearrangement uses TRBV4-1 and TRBJ1-3; the D gene is possibly TRBD1 (6 bases). The CDR3 is 13 residues long. CDR1 and CDR2 (germline): MGHRA, YSYEKL. Between the trimmed V and J ends, which lost 1 base and 7 bases, there was a span of 8 bases. CDR3 nucleotide sequence: TGCGCCAGCAGCCAAGTGCAGGGGAACACCATATATTTT. Its translation is CASSQVQGNTIYF.

This clone came up once. The rearrangement links TRBV7-2 to TRBJ1-3; D gene unclear. V was trimmed by 6 bases and J by 0 bases, leaving 15 bases between them. The length of the CDR3 is 16 residues. Germline lookup yields CDR1 SGHTA and CDR2 FQGNSA. The CDR3 DNA sequence: TGTGCCAGCAGTTCGACACCCTCAGGCTCTGGAAACACCATATATTTT. Amino acid sequence: CASSSTPSGSGNTIYF.

This clone was detected only a few times. This chain links TRBV4-1 with TRBJ2-7; 11 bases agree with TRBD2. V dropped 3 bases and J dropped 4; count of bases not matched to a gene: 8. Germline values: CDR1 MGHRA, CDR2 YSYEKL. The CDR3 is 16 residues long. CDR3 DNA sequence: TGCGCCAGCAGCCACGGGGAGACTAGCGGGGTATACGAGCAGTACTTC. This translates into CASSHGETSGVYEQYF.

The CDR3 region has the DNA TGCGCCAGCAGTCTAACGGGGGCTAGCGGGAGGAATGAGCAGTTCTTC. It translates to CASSLTGASGRNEQFF. J is TRBJ2-1 and V is TRBV10-1; TRBD2 agrees at 11 bases. Germline lookup yields CDR1 WNHNN and CDR2 SYGVQD (reference sequence). The ends lost 5 bases at V and 7 bases at J; junction bases unmatched: 10. CDR3 length: 16 residues.

The chain couples TRBV28 to TRBJ2-2; D unclear. Germline V CDR1 and CDR2: MDHEN, SYDVKM. Trimming removed 3 bases from V and 1 base from J, with 9 bases in between. The CDR3 spans 15 residues. CDR3 residues: CASSFSYRNTGELFF. The CDR3 DNA reads as TGTGCCAGCAGTTTTAGTTACAGGAACACCGGGGAGCTGTTTTTT.

The J gene is TRBJ1-2, the V gene TRBV28; possible D gene TRBD1, 5 bases. There are 14 residues in the CDR3. V was clipped by 3 bases and J by 2 bases, with 10 bases between them. CDR1 MDHEN and CDR2 SYDVKM come from the germline V gene. CDR3 protein: CASSLWQGNYGYTF. The CDR3 DNA reads as TGTGCCAGCAGTTTGTGGCAGGGCAACTATGGCTACACCTTC.

The table lists this clone with a count of one. V usage is TRBV28 and J usage is TRBJ2-7; TRBD1 agrees at 9 bases. Trimming took 3 bases from V and 5 from J; bases not matched to a gene: 5. This CDR3 has 14 residues. Germline V gene sequence: CDR1 MDHEN, CDR2 SYDVKM. The CDR3 sequence: CASSLGQGGDEQYF. The CDR3 DNA sequence: TGTGCCAGCAGTTTGGGACAGGGCGGCGACGAGCAGTACTTC.

The chain carries TRBV3-1 (or the pseudogene TRBV3-2) and TRBJ2-7, with 11 bases fitting TRBD1. The CDR3 sequence is 15 residues long. J gave up 7 bases and V 4 bases, and 9 bases lay outside the gene matches. Germline CDR1 is LGHDT and CDR2 is YNNKEL (reference sequence). Written as DNA, the CDR3 is TGTGCCAGCAGCCGGACAGGGACAGGGGGAATTGAGCAGTACTTC. Protein: CASSRTGTGGIEQYF.

In DNA, the CDR3 is TGTGCCAGCAGCCACCTAAATCAGGGGACTAATGAAAAACTGTTTTTT. Translating gives CASSHLNQGTNEKLFF. The chain couples TRBV4-2 to TRBJ1-4, with D possibly matching TRBD1 (6 bases). CDR1 LGHNA and CDR2 YNFKEQ come from the germline V gene. This CDR3 spans 16 amino acids. Deletions cut 3 bases from V and 2 bases from J, with 13 bases between.

The chain combines TRBV5-4 with TRBJ2-5, with 9 bases identical to TRBD1. Trimming cost V 0 bases and J 5 bases; bases outside gene matches: 8. The CDR3 totals 16 residues. Per the germline V gene, CDR1 is SGHNT and CDR2 is YYREEE (reference sequence). The CDR3 sequence is CASSLVGDRALETQYF. The DNA for the CDR3 is TGTGCCAGCAGCTTGGTAGGGGACAGGGCCCTGGAGACCCAGTACTTC. Full variable domain (outside the CDR3, taken from reference TRBV5-4 and TRBJ2-5): ETGVTQSPTHLIKTRGQQVTLRCSSQSGHNTVSWYQQALGQGPQFIFQYYREEENGRGNFPPRFSGLQFPNYSSELNVNALELDDSALYLCASSLVGDRALETQYFGPGTRLLVL.

V is TRBV6-2 or TRBV6-3 and J is TRBJ2-7; a possible D gene is TRBD2 (6 bases). The V end lost 2 bases, the J end lost 3 bases, and 14 bases lay between the germline ends. The CDR3 length is 15 residues. Germline V lookup: CDR1 MNHEY, CDR2 SVGEGT. CDR3 sequence (DNA): TGTGCCAGCAGTTACCCTAGCGCGAGTCTCTACGAGCAGTACTTC. Translation: CASSYPSASLYEQYF.

The genes are TRBV4-2 and TRBJ2-5, with 7 bases lining up with TRBD2. The V and J ends lost 0 bases and 5 bases, in that order; junction bases with no gene match: 15. Germline-derived CDR1 and CDR2 are LGHNA and YNFKEQ. The CDR3 runs 18 residues. CDR3 sequence: CASSQDLAGVSGGETQYF. In DNA, the CDR3 is TGTGCCAGCAGCCAAGACTTGGCGGGGGTAAGCGGTGGGGAGACCCAGTACTTC.

The rearrangement uses TRBV5-6 and TRBJ2-1; TRBD2 matches at 9 bases. Per the germline V gene, CDR1 is SGHDT and CDR2 is YYEEEE. Unmatched junction bases numbered 6, after V lost 3 bases and J lost 2 bases. This CDR3 comprises 16 residues. DNA of the CDR3: TGTGCCAGCAGCTACAGCGGGGGGCTTCCCTACAATGAGCAGTTCTTC. Its translation is CASSYSGGLPYNEQFF.